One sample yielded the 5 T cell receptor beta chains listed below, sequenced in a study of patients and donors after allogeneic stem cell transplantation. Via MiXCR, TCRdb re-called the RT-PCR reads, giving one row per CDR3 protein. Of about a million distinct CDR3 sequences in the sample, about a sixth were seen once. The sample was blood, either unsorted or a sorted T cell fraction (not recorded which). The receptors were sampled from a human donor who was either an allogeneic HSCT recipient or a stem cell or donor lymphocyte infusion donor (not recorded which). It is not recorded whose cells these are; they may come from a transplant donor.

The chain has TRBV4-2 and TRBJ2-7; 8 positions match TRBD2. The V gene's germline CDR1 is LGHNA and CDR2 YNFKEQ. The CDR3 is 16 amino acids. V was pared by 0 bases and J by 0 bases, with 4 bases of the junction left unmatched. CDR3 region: CASSQETSGSSYEQYF. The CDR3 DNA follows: TGTGCCAGCAGCCAAGAAACTAGCGGAAGCTCCTACGAGCAGTACTTC.

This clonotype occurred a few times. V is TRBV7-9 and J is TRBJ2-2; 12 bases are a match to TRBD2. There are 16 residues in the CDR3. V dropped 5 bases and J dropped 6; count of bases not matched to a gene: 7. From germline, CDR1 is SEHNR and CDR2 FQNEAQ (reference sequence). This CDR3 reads CASSQRLAGVPGELFF. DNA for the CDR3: TGTGCCAGCAGCCAAAGACTAGCGGGAGTACCCGGGGAGCTGTTTTTT.

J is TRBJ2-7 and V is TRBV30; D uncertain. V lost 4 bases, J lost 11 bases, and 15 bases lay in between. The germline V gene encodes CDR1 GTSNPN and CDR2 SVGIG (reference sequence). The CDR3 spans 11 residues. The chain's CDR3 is CAWTTGVLEYF. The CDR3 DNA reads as TGTGCCTGGACGACTGGCGTCCTAGAGTACTTC.

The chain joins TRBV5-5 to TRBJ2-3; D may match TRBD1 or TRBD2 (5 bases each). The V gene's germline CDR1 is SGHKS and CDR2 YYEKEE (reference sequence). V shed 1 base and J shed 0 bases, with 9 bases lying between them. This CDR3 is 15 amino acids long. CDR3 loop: CASSLSWGSTDTQYF. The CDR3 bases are TGTGCCAGCAGCTTGTCGTGGGGGAGCACAGATACGCAGTATTTT. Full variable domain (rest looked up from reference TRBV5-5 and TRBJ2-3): DAGVTQSPTHLIKTRGQQVTLRCSPISGHKSVSWYQQVLGQGPQFIFQYYEKEERGRGNFPDRFSARQFPNYSSELNVNALLLGDSALYLCASSLSWGSTDTQYFGPGTRLTVL.

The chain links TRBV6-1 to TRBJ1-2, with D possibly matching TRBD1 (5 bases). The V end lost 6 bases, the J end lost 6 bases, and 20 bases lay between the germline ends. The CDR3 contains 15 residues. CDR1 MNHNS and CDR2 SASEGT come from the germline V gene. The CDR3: CASRHEGPPVNGYTF. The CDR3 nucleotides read TGTGCCAGCAGACATGAGGGACCCCCGGTGAATGGCTACACCTTC.